These T cell receptor beta chains were read from a single sample in a study of OX40 agonist ivuxolimab in advanced cancers. Measured with immunoSEQ multiplex PCR; TCRdb has only the in-frame clones, and not every one. The data contain roughly 64,000 clones, about four fifths of them singletons. Sequenced here: CD4+ or CD8+ T cells sorted from blood, sampled in a trial of the OX40 agonist ivuxolimab. The receptors were gathered from an adult with an advanced solid tumor such as melanoma, head and neck, liver or kidney cancer. Each CDR3 is given with its conserved first and last residue. The D gene is left open where the match is weak. Clone size is given for some rows only: seen once, a few or many times, or a class if the clone is expanded.

TRBJ2-7 TRBV11-1 NA TRBD1 TGTGCCAGCAGCCAAGGACAGGGGCTACTAGTTGACGAGCAGTACTTC CASSQGQGLLVDEQYF
TRBJ1-1 TRBV7-2 NA NA TGTGCCAGCAGCTTATATAGGGTCACTGAAGCTTTCTTT CASSLYRVTEAFF
TRBJ2-1 TRBV7-9 NA NA TGTGCCAGCAGCCGCGTCAGGCCGGGTACGAATGAGCAGTTCTTC CASSRVRPGTNEQFF
TRBJ2-4 TRBV23-1 NA NA TGCGCCAGCAGTCAATCGTGGCGGGATAAACAGTACTTC CASSQSWRDKQYF
TRBJ1-1 TRBV6-6 once NA TGTGCCAGCAGGTACTCTACAGTGAACACTGAAGCTTTCTTT CASRYSTVNTEAFF
TRBJ1-3 TRBV5-1 NA TRBD1 TGCGCCAGCAGTGCCACAGGGGACTCTGGAAACACCATATATTTT CASSATGDSGNTIYF
TRBJ1-1 TRBV30 NA NA TGTGCCTGGAGCTTAGGGTCAACGAACACTGAAGCTTTCTTT CAWSLGSTNTEAFF
TRBJ2-5 TRBV30 NA TRBD2 TGTGCCTCAGCGCGGACTAGCCCTCAAGAGACCCAGTACTTC CASARTSPQETQYF
TRBJ1-5 TRBV5-1 NA TRBD1 TGCGCCAGCAGCTTGGGGCAGGGGGGCAATCAGCCCCAGCATTTT CASSLGQGGNQPQHF
TRBJ2-7 TRBV19 NA TRBD1 TGTGCCAGTAGTATTCGGACAGGTTCCTACGAGCAGTACTTC CASSIRTGSYEQYF
TRBJ2-2 TRBV6-1 NA TRBD2 TGTGCCAGCAGGACTAGCGGGGCGTACACCGGGGAGCTGTTTTTT CASRTSGAYTGELFF
TRBJ1-3 TRBV7-3 NA NA TGTGCCAGCAGTATGGGGGTTGGAAACACCATATATTTT CASSMGVGNTIYF
TRBJ1-4 TRBV10-3 NA NA TGTGCCATCAGTGCTTCAGTCTTGGAAGAAAAACTGTTTTTT CAISASVLEEKLFF
TRBJ2-1 TRBV4-2 NA NA TGTGCCAGCAGCCAAGTTCGAGAAGAGCAGTTCTTC CASSQVREEQFF
TRBJ1-1 TRBV7-8 NA TRBD1 TGTGCCAGCAGCTTAGACAGGGGGCAGGTATTAAAGGATGAAGCTTTCTTT CASSLDRGQVLKDEAFF
TRBJ1-2 TRBV7-9 NA NA TGTGCCAGCAGCTTCGACAGTAACTATGGCTACACCTTC CASSFDSNYGYTF
TRBJ1-1 TRBV4-3 NA NA TGCGCCAGCAGCCCCGGACTGTTGAACACTGAAGCTTTCTTT CASSPGLLNTEAFF
TRBJ2-2 TRBV7-8 NA NA TGTGCCAGCAGCCTAACGAACACCGGGGAGCTGTTTTTT CASSLTNTGELFF
TRBJ1-1 TRBV6-5 NA NA TGTGCCAGCACCCTGGACTTGACTGAGACTGAAGCTTTCTTT CASTLDLTETEAFF
TRBJ2-7 TRBV7-2 NA NA TGTGCCAGCAGCTTTGCCGGAGCGGGCCGAAGCTCCTACGAGCAGTACTTC CASSFAGAGRSSYEQYF
TRBJ2-1 TRBV5-1 NA NA TGCGCCAGCAGCTTGACCCTCCCGGGGGTAGGGGACAATGAGCAGTTCTTC CASSLTLPGVGDNEQFF
TRBJ1-4 TRBV6-5 NA NA TGTGCCAGCAGTCCCAGGGAAGGATCTAATGAAAAACTGTTTTTT CASSPREGSNEKLFF
TRBJ1-3 TRBV27 NA NA TGTGCCAGCAGTTACAAGGGAAACACCATATATTTT CASSYKGNTIYF
TRBJ1-6 TRBV7-9 NA NA TGTGCCAGCAGCTTAGAAACAGGGAATTCACCCCTCCACTTT CASSLETGNSPLHF
TRBJ2-1 TRBV29-1 NA TRBD1 TGCAGCGTGCGCTGGGGGACAGTCAATGAGCAGTTCTTC CSVRWGTVNEQFF
TRBJ1-1 TRBV5-1 NA NA TGCGCCAGCAGCTTGAGGAGGGTCGTGGACACTGAAGCTTTCTTT CASSLRRVVDTEAFF
TRBJ2-2 TRBV7-6 NA TRBD2 TGTGCCAGCAGCCCCGGACTAGCGGGAACGGGGGAGCTGTTTTTT CASSPGLAGTGELFF
TRBJ1-1 TRBV5-5 once NA TGTGCCAGCAGCAGGTGGGGGGACTCTGAAGCTTTCTTT CASSRWGDSEAFF
TRBJ1-5 TRBV6-5 NA TRBD1 TGTGCCAGCAGTTACCGGGACAGGGGGCTCTATCAGCCCCAGCATTTT CASSYRDRGLYQPQHF
TRBJ2-6 TRBV11-3 NA TRBD1 TGTGCCAGCAGCTATCAGGGGGCGATTTTATCTGGGGCCAACGTCCTGACTTTC CASSYQGAILSGANVLTF
TRBJ1-1 TRBV9 NA NA TGTGCCAGCAGCGAAGGTTTGATGAGAGGGACTGAAGCTTTCTTT CASSEGLMRGTEAFF
TRBJ1-2 TRBV7-3 once NA TGTGCCAGCAGCTTAAATCCAGGGGACTATGGCTACACCTTC CASSLNPGDYGYTF
TRBJ1-3 TRBV6-5 NA NA TGTGCCAGCAGTTACTCGGGTTTTTCTGCCGGAAACACCATATATTTT CASSYSGFSAGNTIYF
TRBJ1-4 TRBV30 NA NA TGTGCCTGGAGCGGGACGGTTTTTAATGAAAAACTGTTTTTT CAWSGTVFNEKLFF
TRBJ2-3 TRBV2 NA NA TGTGCCAGCAGTGAGAATACGGAGAAACAGTATTTT CASSENTEKQYF
TRBJ2-1 TRBV6-1 NA TRBD1 TGTGCCAGCAGTTCCCCGGGACAGATCAATGAGCAGTTCTTC CASSSPGQINEQFF
TRBJ1-4 TRBV5-4 NA TRBD1 TGTGCCAGCAGCACAGGGGGGACTAATGAAAAACTGTTTTTT CASSTGGTNEKLFF
TRBJ2-2 TRBV5-4 NA TRBD1 TGTGCCAGCCGACAGGGGTCGGGCACCGGGGAGCTGTTTTTT CASRQGSGTGELFF
TRBJ2-5 TRBV4-2 NA NA TGTGCCAGCAGCCAAGTGGGCAACCAAGAGACCCAGTACTTC CASSQVGNQETQYF
TRBJ1-1 TRBV11-3 NA TRBD1 TGTGCCAGCAGCTTAGTTCAGGGGGCTTTGAACACTGAAGCTTTCTTT CASSLVQGALNTEAFF
TRBJ1-5 TRBV5-5 once NA TGTGCCAGCAGCTTGTTACAGGGAGACAATCAGCCCCAGCATTTT CASSLLQGDNQPQHF
TRBJ1-3 TRBV29-1 NA TRBD1 TGCAGCGCTCGACAGGGGGCTGGAAACACCATATATTTT CSARQGAGNTIYF
TRBJ2-7 TRBV5-1 NA NA TGCGCCAGCAGCCAAATCCAGGGTTCCCACGAGCAGTACTTC CASSQIQGSHEQYF
TRBJ2-7 TRBV20-1 few NA TGCAGTGCTGGGGACCTTTACGAGCAGTACTTC CSAGDLYEQYF
TRBJ1-6 TRBV30 NA NA TGTGCCTGCCGCAGGAGCTCCTATAATTCACCCCTCCACTTT CACRRSSYNSPLHF
TRBJ2-3 TRBV5-4 NA TRBD2 TGTGCCAGCAGCCCACGACTAGCGGGGGTCACAGATACGCAGTATTTT CASSPRLAGVTDTQYF
TRBJ2-1 TRBV4-1 NA NA TGCGCCAGCAGCCAGCCCCTTGGAGCCAACTACAATGAGCAGTTCTTC CASSQPLGANYNEQFF
TRBJ1-1 TRBV27 NA NA TGTGCCAGCAGTCTAGGGACGGGAACTGAAGCTTTCTTT CASSLGTGTEAFF
TRBJ1-3 TRBV30 once NA TGTGCCTCCAACAACGGATACTCTGGAAACACCATATATTTT CASNNGYSGNTIYF
TRBJ2-3 TRBV11-1 NA NA TGTGCCAGCAGCTTAGGGCCCACAGATACGCAGTATTTT CASSLGPTDTQYF
TRBJ2-5 TRBV5-1 NA TRBD1 TGCGCCAGCAGTCGACAGGGGACGACGCAAGAGACCCAGTACTTC CASSRQGTTQETQYF
TRBJ1-5 TRBV5-5 NA NA TGTGCCAGCAGCCGAGATCAGCCCCGGCAGGGTCAGCCCCAGCATTTT CASSRDQPRQGQPQHF
TRBJ2-2 TRBV29-1 NA NA TGCAGCGTTCAGGTGGCAGCCGGCGGGGAGCTGTTTTTT CSVQVAAGGELFF
TRBJ1-5 TRBV6-5 NA NA TGTGCCAGCAGTTACTCGAGTGATCAGCCCCAGCATTTT CASSYSSDQPQHF
TRBJ2-5 TRBV6-5 NA NA TGTGCCAGCAGCGCGGACACCAACCAAGGGACCCAGTACTTC CASSADTNQGTQYF
TRBJ1-4 TRBV9 NA NA TGTGCCAGCAGCGGCAGGAATGAAAAACTGTTTTTT CASSGRNEKLFF
TRBJ1-2 TRBV2 NA TRBD1 TGTGCCAGCAGTGAAGGCAGGGGGCAAGGTGGCTACACCTTC CASSEGRGQGGYTF
TRBJ1-2 TRBV27 NA NA TGTGCCAGCAGTTTATATCTGGGGCCTAACTATGGCTACACCTTC CASSLYLGPNYGYTF
TRBJ2-3 TRBV7-3 NA NA TGTGCCAGCAGCCCCTCCCCAGCGGTAACAGATACGCAGTATTTT CASSPSPAVTDTQYF